Shown below are 29 T cell receptor beta chains from a single sample sequenced in a study of early T cells in non-severe SARS-CoV-2 infection. TCRdb ran MiXCR on the 5' RACE reads and lists one entry per CDR3 protein. The sample consists of tens of thousands of distinct CDR3 sequences, 6.2% of them appearing once. Material for sequencing was whole blood. These TCRs come from an adult who was a healthcare worker with PCR-confirmed SARS-CoV-2 infection or an uninfected control (not recorded which).

In its sample, this clonotype was seen a few times. The chain has TRBV30 and TRBJ1-4, with D perhaps matching TRBD1 (5 bases). With 0 bases removed from V and 5 bases from J, the gap between germline ends came to 10 bases. This CDR3 is 14 amino acids long. Germline V gene sequence: CDR1 GTSNPN, CDR2 SVGIG (reference sequence). CDR3 amino acids: CAWSVRRTNEKLFF. The DNA for the CDR3 is TGTGCCTGGAGTGTAAGACGGACAAATGAAAAACTGTTTTTT.

At least ten counts were recorded for this clonotype. The chain is built from TRBV6-5 and TRBJ2-7; D gene ambiguous. The CDR3 contains 13 residues. V was trimmed by 7 bases and J by 3 bases, leaving 13 bases between them. CDR1 is MNHEY and CDR2 is SVGAGI in the germline V gene. CDR3 nucleotides: TGTGCCAGCACCAGAAGCCCCCACTACGAGCAGTACTTC. Its translation is CASTRSPHYEQYF.

This clonotype came up many times. The chain is built from TRBV12-3 or TRBV12-4 and TRBJ1-1; a possible D gene is TRBD1 (5 bases). The length of the CDR3 is 14 residues. Trimming stripped 5 bases from V and 2 bases from J, with 12 bases between. The CDR3 DNA is TGTGCCAGCAGTAGACAGTTAAGCAACACTGAAGCTTTCTTT. This codes for CASSRQLSNTEAFF.

J is TRBJ2-6 and V is TRBV19, with TRBD2 identical over 8 bases. This CDR3 region has 15 residues. Germline V gene sequence: CDR1 LNHDA, CDR2 SQIVND (reference sequence). V gave up 10 bases and J gave up 3 bases; unmatched junction bases: 8. The CDR3 DNA is TGTGCCACCTCGGGGGGGCTATATGGGGCCAACGTCCTGACTTTC. Protein: CATSGGLYGANVLTF.

This clonotype was recorded a few times. CDR3 bases: TGTGCCAGCAGCTTTGAAGGGGGCCACTATGGCTACACCTTC. Protein product: CASSFEGGHYGYTF. The chain couples TRBV11-2 to TRBJ1-2; TRBD1 agrees at 7 bases. The CDR3 has 14 amino acids. Trimming at V came to 3 bases and at J to 3 bases, leaving 4 bases not matched to a gene. Germline-derived CDR1 and CDR2 are SGHAT and FQNNGV.

In nucleotides, the CDR3 is TGTGCCAGCAGCCCCAACCGGGGAGATCAGCCCCAGCATTTT. The encoded protein is CASSPNRGDQPQHF. The chain employs TRBV7-9 and TRBJ1-5; D remains ambiguous. The CDR3 spans 14 residues. The ends were cut back, 5 bases at V and 5 bases at J, with 13 bases in the middle. CDR1 and CDR2 from the germline V gene are SEHNR and FQNEAQ (reference sequence).

This clonotype was found many times. The V gene is TRBV4-1, the J gene TRBJ2-7, with D maybe TRBD1 (5 bases). Trimming left V 1 base short and J 2 bases short, with 9 bases between. This CDR3 region has 14 residues. Germline V gene lookup returns CDR1 MGHRA and CDR2 YSYEKL. The chain's CDR3 is CASSQGTGTYEQYF. The CDR3 region has the DNA TGCGCCAGCAGCCAAGGAACAGGAACCTACGAGCAGTACTTC.

This clonotype showed up just a few times. The chain joins TRBV3-2 to TRBJ2-7. TRBV3-2 is assigned pseudogene status. The CDR3 totals 16 residues. DNA for the CDR3: TGTGCCAGCAGCCAAGATACGGCAGTATGGATCTACGAGCAGTACTTC. Its translation: CASSQDTAVWIYEQYF.

Ten or more counts support this clonotype. The chain carries TRBV10-3 and TRBJ2-3; 8 nucleotides match TRBD1. The CDR3 contains 13 residues. V trimming: 6 bases; J trimming: 10 bases; junction bases outside the gene matches: 9. Germline loops: CDR1 ENHRY, CDR2 SYGVKD. DNA for the CDR3: TGTGCCATCAGCCTTGGACAGGGAACGGCGCAGTATTTT. Translated, it gives CAISLGQGTAQYF.

This clonotype came up many times. The DNA of the CDR3 is TGCAGTGCCCTCTGGACAGTAGCCAAAAACATTCAGTACTTC. Translation: CSALWTVAKNIQYF. J is TRBJ2-4 and V is TRBV20-1, with D perhaps TRBD1 (6 bases). Germline assignment: CDR1 DFQATT and CDR2 SNEGSKA (reference sequence). V gave up 6 bases and J gave up 0 bases, with 12 bases separating them. The CDR3 is made up of 14 amino acids.

This clonotype appeared many times. The chain employs TRBV7-9 and TRBJ1-5; D is perhaps TRBD1 (5 bases). The CDR3 loop spans 15 amino acids. The ends were cut back, 6 bases at V and 7 bases at J, with 19 bases in the middle. Germline V gene data show CDR1 as SEHNR and CDR2 as FQNEAQ (reference sequence). This CDR3 is CASSSGAGQVQPQHF. The CDR3 bases are TGTGCCAGCAGTTCCGGGGCGGGGCAGGTACAGCCCCAGCATTTT. Looking up the rest from reference TRBV7-9 and TRBJ1-5 gives the full variable domain: DTGVSQNPRHKITKRGQNVTFRCDPISEHNRLYWYRQTLGQGPEFLTYFQNEAQLEKSRLLSDRFSAERPKGSFSTLEIQRTEQGDSAMYLCASSSGAGQVQPQHFGDGTRLSIL.

The sample holds a few counts of this clonotype. The chain employs TRBV5-1 and TRBJ1-1; D is unclear. Germline V gene lookup returns CDR1 SGHRS and CDR2 YFSETQ. V was trimmed by 4 bases and J by 0 bases, leaving 7 bases between them. This CDR3 has 13 residues. Written as DNA, the CDR3 is TGCGCCAGCAGCGCGTTATTGAACACTGAAGCTTTCTTT. Amino acids: CASSALLNTEAFF.

Many counts were recorded for this clonotype. This chain uses TRBV15 with TRBJ1-6, with 8 bases matching TRBD1. CDR3 length: 16 residues. Germline loops: CDR1 LNHNV, CDR2 YYDKDF (reference sequence). The junction had 6 bases not matched to a gene; V was cut back by 5 bases and J by 3 bases. The CDR3 protein is CATSHTGQGYNSPLHF. The CDR3, as DNA: TGTGCCACCAGCCATACAGGACAGGGCTATAATTCACCCCTCCACTTT.

This clonotype has a count of ten or more. The genes are TRBV4-3 and TRBJ1-2; a weak D match, TRBD1 (6 bases). CDR3 size: 15 residues. The V end was cut by 0 bases, the J end by 5 bases, with 13 bases between. Germline CDR1 LGHNA, CDR2 YSLEER. The CDR3 sequence: CASSQETGTRYGYTF. In DNA, the CDR3 is TGCGCCAGCAGCCAAGAAACCGGGACAAGATATGGCTACACCTTC.

This clonotype occurred many times. The V call is TRBV7-9, the J call TRBJ1-3; the D is unclear. The V end was cut by 0 bases, the J end by 0 bases, with 9 bases between. The CDR3 contains 16 residues. Germline assignment: CDR1 SEHNR and CDR2 FQNEAQ (reference sequence). The CDR3 is CASSLALGRSGNTIYF. The DNA of the CDR3 is TGTGCCAGCAGCTTAGCGCTTGGACGCTCTGGAAACACCATATATTTT.

This clonotype was found many times. The genes are TRBV7-2 and TRBJ1-6, with a weak D call TRBD1 (5 bases). Germline assignment: CDR1 SGHTA and CDR2 FQGNSA. The CDR3 length is 13 residues. V was shortened by 2 bases and J by 8 bases, with 7 bases between the two germline ends. CDR3 nucleotides: TGTGCCAGCAGCTTACAGGGCTATTCACCCCTCCACTTT. This sequence encodes CASSLQGYSPLHF.

The genes are TRBV7-9 and TRBJ1-1; D is ambiguous. Trimming shortened V by 2 bases and J by 8 bases, and 9 bases separated the two germline ends. Germline CDR1 reads SEHNR; CDR2 reads FQNEAQ (reference sequence). This CDR3 is 12 amino acids long. CDR3: CASSLLPAEAFF. The CDR3 DNA reads TGTGCCAGCAGCTTATTGCCTGCCGAAGCTTTCTTT.

There are a few counts of this clonotype. The chain is built from TRBV27 and TRBJ2-5; 14 nucleotides line up with TRBD2. Germline V gene sequence: CDR1 MNHEY, CDR2 SMNVEV (reference sequence). V dropped 5 bases and J dropped 6; count of bases not matched to a gene: 8. CDR3 length equals 16 residues. The CDR3 reads CASSPRLAGGLKTQYF. CDR3 DNA: TGTGCCAGCAGTCCGCGACTAGCGGGGGGGTTAAAGACCCAGTACTTC.

V usage is TRBV4-1 and J usage is TRBJ2-1; 8 bases are a match to TRBD2. The germline CDR1 and CDR2 sequences are MGHRA and YSYEKL. After removal of 2 bases from V and 0 bases from J, the junction contained 6 bases not matched to a gene. The CDR3 contains 17 residues. The CDR3 DNA reads as TGCGCCAGCAGCCAACGGGTAGCGGGGAGCTCCTACAATGAGCAGTTCTTC. This codes for CASSQRVAGSSYNEQFF.

This clonotype was detected many times. V gene TRBV18 combines with J gene TRBJ2-7; TRBD2 matches at 10 bases. Unmatched junction bases numbered 15, after V lost 2 bases and J lost 5 bases. Germline lookup yields CDR1 KGHSH and CDR2 LQKENI. The CDR3 is 18 amino acids. CDR3 sequence: CASSPKELAGNPRNEQYF. CDR3 in DNA: TGTGCCAGCTCACCAAAGGAACTAGCGGGGAATCCGAGGAACGAGCAGTACTTC. Full variable domain (rest looked up from reference TRBV18 and TRBJ2-7): NAGVMQNPRHLVRRRGQEARLRCSPMKGHSHVYWYRQLPEEGLKFMVYLQKENIIDESGMPKERFSAEFPKEGPSILRIQQVVRGDSAAYFCASSPKELAGNPRNEQYFGPGTRLTVT.

Ten or more counts support this clonotype. The chain employs TRBV5-3 and TRBJ1-5; no firm D call. TRBV5-3 is known as an ORF, though its function is uncertain. CDR3 length: 16 amino acids. V was pared by 1 base and J by 10 bases, with 21 bases between. Here the CDR3 reads CARSLRQETVFGPQHF. The CDR3 bases are TGTGCCAGAAGCTTGAGGCAGGAAACCGTTTTTGGCCCCCAGCATTTT.

This clonotype was detected many times. The V gene is TRBV4-3, the J gene TRBJ1-1; D not resolved. The CDR3 loop spans 15 amino acids. V was pared by 0 bases and J by 2 bases, with 10 bases between. The germline gives CDR1 LGHNA, CDR2 YSLEER. CDR3 loop: CASSQEVGPNTEAFF. CDR3 in DNA: TGCGCCAGCAGCCAAGAGGTAGGGCCAAACACTGAAGCTTTCTTT.

This clonotype was observed once. V is TRBV7-9 and J is TRBJ2-7; TRBD1 matches 11 bases. The length of the CDR3 is 15 residues. Germline V CDR1 and CDR2: SEHNR, FQNEAQ (reference sequence). After removal of 0 bases from V and 3 bases from J, the junction contained 1 base not matched to a gene. CDR3 amino acids: CASSLAGTGGYEQYF. CDR3 DNA: TGTGCCAGCAGCTTAGCGGGGACAGGGGGCTACGAGCAGTACTTC.

This clonotype has a count of ten or more. This chain joins TRBV6-2 or TRBV6-3 and TRBJ1-1, with TRBD1 matching 9 bases. This CDR3 spans 16 amino acids. The germline V gene has CDR1 MNHEY and CDR2 SVGEGT. The V gene end was trimmed by 5 bases and the J gene end by 1 base; junction bases not matched to a gene: 8. The CDR3 nucleotides read TGTGCCAGCAGTGGAACAGGGGGCATTAAGAACACTGAAGCTTTCTTT. Translated: CASSGTGGIKNTEAFF.

This clonotype was seen at least ten times. The chain has TRBV6-5 and TRBJ2-7, with 8 bases fitting TRBD2. The germline V gene encodes CDR1 MNHEY and CDR2 SVGAGI. This CDR3 region has 16 residues. V lost 2 bases, J lost 2 bases, and 8 bases stayed unmatched. CDR3 bases: TGTGCCAGCAGTTACCACCGAGGAGCGGGGGCCTACGAGCAGTACTTC. This sequence encodes CASSYHRGAGAYEQYF.

This clonotype was found a few times. This CDR3 is CASSSGLAGDYEQYF. In DNA form, the CDR3 reads TGTGCCAGCAGCTCGGGACTAGCGGGGGACTACGAGCAGTACTTC. The rearrangement uses TRBV7-3 and TRBJ2-7; 14 bases line up with TRBD2. This CDR3 has 15 residues. Trimming took 4 bases from V and 3 from J; bases not matched to a gene: 2. CDR1 and CDR2 (germline): SGHTA, FQGTGA.

This chain links TRBV25-1 with TRBJ2-1; either TRBD1 or TRBD2 may fit D (5 bases each). Deletions cut 0 bases from V and 8 bases from J, with 8 bases between. CDR3 size: 13 residues. CDR1 is MGHDK, CDR2 SYGVNS, per germline. The CDR3 DNA reads TGTGCCAGCAGTGAATATAAGGGACATGAGCAGTTCTTC. Residues: CASSEYKGHEQFF.

This clonotype was seen many times. The J gene is TRBJ2-1, the V gene TRBV2; TRBD1 or TRBD2 may be the D gene (5 bases each). This CDR3 region has 13 residues. The V end lost 5 bases, the J end lost 3 bases, and 8 bases lay between the germline ends. CDR1 and CDR2 (germline): SNHLY, FYNNEI. The CDR3 spells CASSRDGYNEQFF. CDR3 coding DNA: TGTGCCAGCAGTCGGGACGGCTACAATGAGCAGTTCTTC.

This clonotype was counted a few times. The rearrangement links TRBV12-3 or TRBV12-4 to TRBJ2-3; D may be TRBD1 (5 bases). This CDR3 spans 13 amino acids. The V end was cut by 0 bases, the J end by 8 bases, with 9 bases between. CDR3 in DNA: TGTGCCAGCAGTTTAGCTCGGCAGGGTACGCAGTATTTT. Protein sequence: CASSLARQGTQYF.